These T cell receptor beta chains were read from a single sample in a study of shared clonotypes between healthy human individuals. Using immunoSEQ multiplex PCR, the repertoire was profiled, and TCRdb retains in-frame clones only, with some absent. The repertoire consists of about 95,000 clones, with around two thirds occurring once and the leading ten covering 40% to 45%. The sample comprised memory CD8+ T cells sorted from blood. The receptors originated from a man aged 25 to 45 in good health. Both conserved end residues are part of each CDR3. The order of the fields is D gene, clone size, J gene, V gene, CDR3 protein, CDR3 DNA. A D gene is named only where the DNA matches it firmly. Clone size is given for some rows only: seen once, a few or many times, or a class if the clone is expanded.

>TRBD2|once|TRBJ2-3|TRBV10-3
CVISGGAGGSDTQYF
TGTGTCATCAGTGGTGGGGCGGGAGGATCAGATACGCAGTATTTT
>.|.|TRBJ2-7|TRBV28
CASSLRLLRGYEQYF
TGTGCCAGCAGTTTAAGACTTCTAAGGGGCTACGAGCAGTACTTC
>TRBD2|.|TRBJ2-2|TRBV9
CASSVTSGYTGELFF
TGTGCCAGCAGCGTAACTAGCGGATACACCGGGGAGCTGTTTTTT
>.|many|TRBJ2-1|TRBV25-1
CASSPEGGESYNEQFF
TGTGCCAGCAGCCCAGAGGGGGGGGAATCCTACAATGAGCAGTTCTTC
>.|.|TRBJ1-5|TRBV19
CASSISGGDQPQHF
TGTGCCAGTAGTATCTCCGGGGGGGATCAGCCCCAGCATTTT
>TRBD2|.|TRBJ2-7|TRBV6-5
CATTSGVSYEQYF
TGTGCCACCACTAGCGGGGTTTCCTACGAGCAGTACTTC
>TRBD2|.|TRBJ2-7|TRBV7-9
CASSGGEGGDTYEQYF
TGTGCCAGCAGCGGAGGGGAGGGCGGCGACACCTACGAGCAGTACTTC
>.|.|TRBJ2-1|TRBV6-1
CASSGQGILNEQFF
TGTGCCAGCAGTGGGCAGGGGATCCTCAATGAGCAGTTCTTC
>TRBD1|.|TRBJ2-1|TRBV7-6
CASSLESFGTVQFF
TGTGCCAGCAGCTTAGAGTCGTTCGGGACAGTTCAGTTCTTC
>.|.|TRBJ1-3|TRBV4-1
CASRVQAGSGNTIYF
TGCGCCAGCAGAGTTCAGGCGGGATCTGGAAACACCATATATTTT
>.|once|TRBJ2-1|TRBV19
CASRPQVSSYNEQFF
TGTGCCAGTAGGCCACAGGTGAGCTCCTACAATGAGCAGTTCTTC
>.|.|TRBJ2-7|TRBV9
CASSAGGVSYEQYF
TGTGCCAGCAGCGCCGGAGGGGTCTCCTACGAGCAGTACTTC
>.|.|TRBJ2-1|TRBV4-3
CASSQDLTVSSYNEQFF
TGCGCCAGCAGCCAAGATCTCACAGTATCCTCCTACAATGAGCAGTTCTTC
>TRBD1|.|TRBJ2-2|TRBV4-3
CASSQERTGLTGELFF
TGCGCCAGCAGCCAAGAGCGGACAGGGCTCACCGGGGAGCTGTTTTTT
>.|.|TRBJ1-2|TRBV10-2
CASRGRANYGYTF
TGCGCCAGCAGAGGCAGGGCTAACTATGGCTACACCTTC
>TRBD1|.|TRBJ2-1|TRBV18
CASSTRQGLDEQFF
TGTGCCAGCTCAACAAGACAGGGATTGGATGAGCAGTTCTTC
>.|.|TRBJ2-1|TRBV2
CASFRRGYNEQFF
TGTGCCAGCTTTCGGAGGGGCTACAATGAGCAGTTCTTC
>TRBD2|.|TRBJ2-7|TRBV11-2
CASSLDVSFSGITYEQYF
TGTGCCAGCAGCTTAGATGTCAGTTTTAGCGGGATCACCTACGAGCAGTACTTC
>.|few|TRBJ2-1|TRBV4-2
CASSQERGALRQFF
TGTGCCAGCAGCCAAGAACGGGGGGCTCTAAGACAGTTCTTC
>.|.|TRBJ2-3|TRBV2
CASSGGLGAISDTQYF
TGTGCCAGCAGTGGTGGGCTAGGGGCCATCTCAGATACGCAGTATTTT
>TRBD1|.|TRBJ1-1|TRBV6-5
CASSYQQGITEAFF
TGTGCCAGCAGTTACCAACAGGGGATCACTGAAGCTTTCTTT
>.|.|TRBJ1-2|TRBV6-5
CASRGTNYGYTF
TGTGCCAGCAGGGGCACCAACTATGGCTACACCTTC
>.|.|TRBJ2-5|TRBV27
CASSLSGGGRQETQYF
TGTGCCAGCAGTTTATCCGGAGGGGGCAGACAAGAGACCCAGTACTTC
>TRBD1|.|TRBJ1-5|TRBV19
CASSIWYRGEYQPQHF
TGTGCCAGTAGTATCTGGTACAGGGGTGAGTATCAGCCCCAGCATTTT
>.|.|TRBJ2-2|TRBV19
CASSQAGLYIGELFF
TGTGCCAGTAGTCAGGCAGGGCTTTACATCGGGGAGCTGTTTTTT
>.|once|TRBJ2-1|TRBV7-9
CASSLGAGPRSSYNEQFF
TGTGCCAGCAGCTTAGGAGCCGGGCCTAGGAGCTCCTACAATGAGCAGTTCTTC
>TRBD1|.|TRBJ1-2|TRBV5-5
CASSLGTGAYTF
TGTGCCAGCAGCTTGGGGACAGGTGCCTACACCTTC
>.|.|TRBJ1-3|TRBV23-1
CASSHFRTDGNTIYF
TGCGCCAGCAGTCATTTTAGGACAGATGGAAACACCATATATTTT
>.|.|TRBJ2-5|TRBV6-1
CASSESPTATQETQYF
TGTGCCAGCAGTGAAAGCCCGACAGCTACCCAAGAGACCCAGTACTTC